These T cell receptor beta chains were read from a single sample in a study of T cell responses to AZD1222 COVID-19 vaccine. The data were produced by immunoSEQ multiplex PCR, yet TCRdb's version contains in-frame clones alone and is incomplete. The table lists fewer than 200,000 clones, around nine tenths of them singletons. Here the sequenced sample was peripheral blood, taken on day 0 of AZD1222 vaccination. These receptors came from an adult in good health. CDR3s include the opening cysteine and the closing phenylalanine or tryptophan. A D gene is named only where the DNA matches it firmly. The size entry is marked missing in some rows and otherwise reads once, few, many or a size class.

d_gene: NA
abundance: once
j_gene: TRBJ1-2
v_gene: TRBV20-1
CDR3aa: CSASVGNYGYTF
CDR3nt: TGCAGTGCTAGTGTGGGCAACTATGGCTACACCTTC

d_gene: TRBD1
abundance: NA
j_gene: TRBJ1-5
v_gene: TRBV20-1
CDR3aa: CSASDRVAGGNQPQHF
CDR3nt: TGCAGTGCTAGTGACAGGGTGGCTGGTGGCAATCAGCCCCAGCATTTT

d_gene: NA
abundance: once
j_gene: TRBJ2-3
v_gene: TRBV5-1
CDR3aa: CASSLAAGSLTDTQYF
CDR3nt: TGCGCCAGCAGCTTGGCGGCAGGGAGTTTAACAGATACGCAGTATTTT

d_gene: NA
abundance: NA
j_gene: TRBJ1-6
v_gene: TRBV7-2
CDR3aa: CASTWEPRGYHNSPLHF
CDR3nt: TGTGCCAGCACCTGGGAACCCCGGGGTTACCATAATTCACCCCTCCACTTT

d_gene: TRBD2
abundance: NA
j_gene: TRBJ2-3
v_gene: TRBV13
CDR3aa: CASSWGLAGTLITDTQYF
CDR3nt: TGTGCCAGCAGCTGGGGACTAGCGGGGACTTTGATCACAGATACGCAGTATTTT

d_gene: TRBD1
abundance: NA
j_gene: TRBJ1-2
v_gene: TRBV29-1
CDR3aa: CSVAGGSNYGYTF
CDR3nt: TGCAGCGTGGCAGGGGGCTCTAACTATGGCTACACCTTC

d_gene: NA
abundance: few
j_gene: TRBJ1-1
v_gene: TRBV28
CDR3aa: CASSPTRQSTEAFF
CDR3nt: TGTGCCAGCAGTCCTACCCGGCAGTCCACTGAAGCTTTCTTT

d_gene: TRBD2
abundance: NA
j_gene: TRBJ2-2
v_gene: TRBV5-4
CDR3aa: CASSRSGVGTGELFF
CDR3nt: TGTGCCAGCAGCCGAAGCGGGGTGGGGACCGGGGAGCTGTTTTTT

d_gene: NA
abundance: NA
j_gene: TRBJ2-1
v_gene: TRBV9
CDR3aa: CASSVEQYNEQFF
CDR3nt: TGTGCCAGCAGCGTAGAACAGTACAATGAGCAGTTCTTC

d_gene: NA
abundance: NA
j_gene: TRBJ1-5
v_gene: TRBV19
CDR3aa: CASSTGADLGPQHF
CDR3nt: TGTGCCAGTAGTACCGGGGCCGACCTTGGGCCCCAGCATTTT

d_gene: NA
abundance: few
j_gene: TRBJ1-1
v_gene: TRBV9
CDR3aa: CASSVGAGITEAFF
CDR3nt: TGTGCCAGCAGCGTAGGGGCGGGGATCACTGAAGCTTTCTTT

d_gene: TRBD2
abundance: NA
j_gene: TRBJ2-1
v_gene: TRBV7-6
CDR3aa: CASSLLAGGLSSYNEQFF
CDR3nt: TGTGCCAGCAGCTTACTAGCGGGGGGGCTAAGCTCCTACAATGAGCAGTTCTTC

d_gene: TRBD1
abundance: NA
j_gene: TRBJ2-5
v_gene: TRBV5-1
CDR3aa: CASSLGATGQETQYF
CDR3nt: TGCGCCAGCAGCTTGGGGGCGACAGGGCAAGAGACCCAGTACTTC

d_gene: TRBD1
abundance: NA
j_gene: TRBJ2-1
v_gene: TRBV29-1
CDR3aa: CSVPISGQGFDNEQFF
CDR3nt: TGCAGCGTTCCTATTTCCGGACAGGGGTTCGACAATGAGCAGTTCTTC